The 28 T cell receptor beta chains below were found in one sample sequenced in a study of blood T cell repertoires in COVID-19. Sequencing used immunoSEQ multiplex PCR; TCRdb keeps in-frame clones, though not all of them. The sample records around 260,000 clones, 85% being singletons. Sequenced material: peripheral blood. The receptors were sampled from a human donor in a cohort sampled during active COVID-19.

V is TRBV28 and J is TRBJ2-3; maybe TRBD2 (5 bases). Germline CDR1 is MDHEN and CDR2 is SYDVKM. Trimming took off 6 bases at V and 6 bases at J, with 10 bases between the two ends. This CDR3 has 12 amino acids. The CDR3: CASRGVLDTQYF. For the CDR3, the DNA is TGTGCCAGCAGGGGAGTTCTCGATACGCAGTATTTT.

Concerning this clone itself: Within the sample, other DNA sequences also encode this same CDR3. The chain uses TRBV3-1 (or the pseudogene TRBV3-2) and TRBJ2-1; D remains unclear. V was shortened by 1 base and J by 8 bases, with 3 bases between the two germline ends. Germline-derived CDR1 and CDR2 are LGHDT and YNNKEL (reference sequence). This CDR3 region has 11 residues. The CDR3 nucleotides are TGTGCCAGCAGCCAAGTAGATGAGCAGTTCTTC. The encoded protein is CASSQVDEQFF.

About this clone: The sample holds other DNA sequences that translate to the same CDR3. The rearrangement links TRBV3-1 (or the pseudogene TRBV3-2) to TRBJ2-5; no reliable D call. Germline assignment: CDR1 LGHDT and CDR2 YNNKEL (reference sequence). CDR3 length: 12 residues. Trimming removed 1 base at V and 3 bases at J, with 3 bases between. CDR3 amino acids: CASSQVKETQYF. The CDR3 nucleotides are TGTGCCAGCAGCCAAGTTAAAGAGACCCAGTACTTC.

The chain recombines TRBV28 with TRBJ2-7; 10 nucleotides match TRBD1. The CDR3 has 17 residues. Germline lookup yields CDR1 MDHEN and CDR2 SYDVKM. V lost 7 bases, J lost 3 bases, and 15 bases stayed unmatched. CDR3 residues: CASTMTGGIHSFYEQYF. The CDR3 region has the DNA TGTGCCAGCACCATGACAGGGGGCATCCATAGCTTCTACGAGCAGTACTTC.

The chain joins TRBV19 to TRBJ2-2; 8 positions agree with TRBD1. Germline lookup yields CDR1 LNHDA and CDR2 SQIVND (reference sequence). The CDR3 extends over 15 amino acids. V shed 5 bases, J shed 2 bases, and the junction held 4 bases outside the gene matches. The CDR3 region is CASSSGTGNTGELFF. DNA for the CDR3: TGTGCCAGTAGTTCCGGGACAGGTAACACCGGGGAGCTGTTTTTT.

This clone appeared once. The chain has TRBV3-1 (or the pseudogene TRBV3-2) and TRBJ1-1; D gene uncertain. The CDR3 loop spans 16 amino acids. V lost 2 bases to trimming and J lost 4 bases, with 17 bases between them. The V gene's germline CDR1 is LGHDT and CDR2 YNNKEL (reference sequence). The CDR3 region is CASSQRPYWRVTEAFF. The CDR3 nucleotides are TGTGCCAGCAGCCAACGGCCTTATTGGAGGGTCACTGAAGCTTTCTTT.

This CDR3 is CASSLLAGERNEQFF. The CDR3 region has the DNA TGTGCCAGCAGTTTACTAGCGGGAGAACGCAATGAGCAGTTCTTC. This sequence joins TRBV27 and TRBJ2-1; TRBD2 aligns across 10 bases. CDR1 is MNHEY and CDR2 is SMNVEV in the germline V gene (reference sequence). CDR3 size: 15 residues. With V trimmed by 2 bases and J by 6 bases, 4 bases remained unmatched.

The chain is built from TRBV11-2 and TRBJ1-2; 7 bases are a match to TRBD1. J was trimmed by 7 bases and V by 5 bases; bases with no gene match: 7. Germline V gene lookup returns CDR1 SGHAT and CDR2 FQNNGV. This CDR3 is built from 13 residues. CDR3 bases: TGTGCCAGCAGCCCACAGGGGAGTGGTGGCTACACCTTC. It specifies CASSPQGSGGYTF.

The chain employs TRBV6-5 and TRBJ1-1, with D tentatively TRBD1 (6 bases). The length of the CDR3 is 14 residues. V was clipped by 6 bases and J by 1 base, with 12 bases between them. CDR1 and CDR2 (germline): MNHEY, SVGAGI. DNA for the CDR3: TGTGCCAGCAGCTACAAGACAGGGAACACTGAAGCTTTCTTT. This codes for CASSYKTGNTEAFF.

V is TRBV3-1 (or the pseudogene TRBV3-2) and J is TRBJ1-6; tentative D call: TRBD1 (5 bases). Germline V lookup: CDR1 LGHDT, CDR2 YNNKEL (reference sequence). This CDR3 contains 15 residues. Trimming shortened V by 0 bases and J by 9 bases, and 12 bases separated the two germline ends. The chain's CDR3 is CASSQEGLVGSPLHF. CDR3 nucleotides: TGTGCCAGCAGCCAAGAGGGACTTGTGGGTTCACCCCTCCACTTT.

The V call is TRBV28, the J call TRBJ1-2, with D maybe TRBD1 (6 bases). The CDR3 consists of 14 residues. Trimming stripped 1 base from V and 8 bases from J, with 14 bases between. The germline gives CDR1 MDHEN, CDR2 SYDVKM. The CDR3 sequence: CASSLLISGDGYTF. The CDR3 DNA follows: TGTGCCAGCAGTTTATTAATTTCAGGGGACGGCTACACCTTC.

The rearrangement uses TRBV12-3 or TRBV12-4 and TRBJ1-6, with D possibly being TRBD1 (5 bases). The V and J ends lost 10 bases and 7 bases respectively, with 11 bases between them. The CDR3 runs 12 residues. The CDR3 DNA reads TGTGCCATCTCGCGGGGGAATTCACCCCTCCACTTT. The encoded protein is CAISRGNSPLHF.

The chain joins TRBV6-5 to TRBJ2-2, with D maybe TRBD2 (6 bases). The CDR3 is made up of 15 amino acids. The V end was cut by 4 bases, the J end by 9 bases, with 18 bases between. Per the germline V gene, CDR1 is MNHEY and CDR2 is SVGAGI. The CDR3 region is CASSFRRVPFRELFF. DNA of the CDR3: TGTGCCAGCAGTTTCAGGAGGGTTCCTTTTAGGGAGCTGTTTTTT.

CDR3 sequence (DNA): TGTGCCAGCAGCCAAGAAGGAGCGGGAGGACAGGAGACCCAGTACTTC. Amino acid sequence: CASSQEGAGGQETQYF. The chain uses TRBV3-1 (or the pseudogene TRBV3-2) and TRBJ2-5; 9 bases are shared with TRBD2. After removal of 0 bases from V and 5 bases from J, the junction contained 7 bases not matched to a gene. The CDR3 has 16 residues. Germline V gene data show CDR1 as LGHDT and CDR2 as YNNKEL (reference sequence).

Remarks on this clone: Other DNA sequences from this sample encode an identical CDR3 as well. The chain employs TRBV5-1 and TRBJ1-4, with D unclear. V lost 0 bases and J lost 8, with 11 bases in between. The CDR3 has 14 residues. Germline CDR1 SGHRS, CDR2 YFSETQ. The DNA for the CDR3 is TGCGCCAGCAGCTTGGGTCGGGTAGGCGAAAAACTGTTTTTT. As protein: CASSLGRVGEKLFF.

About this clone itself: This sample includes further DNA sequences coding for the same CDR3. This chain joins TRBV18 and TRBJ1-1, with TRBD1 identical over 8 bases. Germline V lookup: CDR1 KGHSH, CDR2 LQKENI. The trim removed 3 bases at V and 1 base at J, leaving 1 base unmatched. The CDR3 runs to 14 residues. In DNA form, the CDR3 reads TGTGCCAGCTCACCGGGACAGGCGAACACTGAAGCTTTCTTT. This encodes CASSPGQANTEAFF.

The table lists this clone with a count of one. The gene calls are TRBV4-1 and TRBJ1-1; 7 positions match TRBD1. The V segment lost 1 base and the J segment 4 bases; nucleotides outside the gene matches: 3. Germline assignment: CDR1 MGHRA and CDR2 YSYEKL. CDR3 length equals 14 residues. CDR3 bases: TGCGCCAGCAGCCAAGCCGACAGGGCCACTGAAGCTTTCTTT. Protein: CASSQADRATEAFF.

This chain joins TRBV5-1 and TRBJ2-3; 10 bases are shared with TRBD2. Germline CDR1 is SGHRS and CDR2 is YFSETQ. The CDR3 runs to 15 residues. V was pared by 7 bases and J by 6 bases, with 11 bases of the junction left unmatched. The CDR3 reads CASCTSGAPVDTQYF. CDR3 nucleotides: TGCGCCAGCTGTACTAGCGGGGCCCCGGTTGATACGCAGTATTTT.

The chain links TRBV14 to TRBJ2-1; 14 nucleotides match TRBD2. Trimming at V came to 7 bases and at J to 9 bases, leaving 26 bases not matched to a gene. CDR1 is SGHDN and CDR2 is FVKESK in the germline V gene. CDR3 length equals 21 residues. In DNA, the CDR3 is TGTGCCAGCATTGTAGGACTAGCGGGAGGAGGGAATATTAGATCCTATGTTGAGCAGTTCTTC. Encoded protein: CASIVGLAGGGNIRSYVEQFF.

The V call is TRBV15, the J call TRBJ2-1; 10 nucleotides agree with TRBD2. The CDR3 is 16 amino acids. CDR1 and CDR2 (germline): LNHNV, YYDKDF (reference sequence). Trimming took 3 bases from V and 7 from J; bases not matched to a gene: 9. CDR3 protein: CATSSLIAGGGNEQFF. As DNA, the CDR3 is TGTGCCACCAGCAGCCTTATAGCGGGAGGAGGGAATGAGCAGTTCTTC.

The chain is built from TRBV27 and TRBJ1-5, with D possibly TRBD1 on 6 matching bases. CDR1 MNHEY and CDR2 SMNVEV come from the germline V gene (reference sequence). This CDR3 has 15 residues. V was shortened by 1 base and J by 1 base, with 8 bases between the two germline ends. The CDR3 nucleotides are TGTGCCAGCAGTTTATTCGGACAGAGCAATCAGCCCCAGCATTTT. Encoded protein: CASSLFGQSNQPQHF.

V is TRBV29-1 and J is TRBJ1-2; TRBD1 is a possible D gene (6 bases). This CDR3 contains 16 residues. Germline values: CDR1 SQVTM, CDR2 ANQGSEA. The germline V and J ends were trimmed by 1 base and 3 bases, with 18 bases remaining between them. The CDR3 nucleotides are TGCAGCGTTGAAGGGGGAGGGGACCCAGGGGACTATGGCTACACCTTC. Translating it yields CSVEGGGDPGDYGYTF.

The count of this clone is one. The chain has TRBV5-6 and TRBJ2-3; D remains unclear. The CDR3 has 15 amino acids. Trimming pared 1 base from V and 0 bases from J, leaving 9 bases between. CDR1 SGHDT and CDR2 YYEEEE come from the germline V gene. CDR3: CASSLYAASTDTQYF. The CDR3 DNA reads as TGTGCCAGCAGCTTGTATGCGGCTAGCACAGATACGCAGTATTTT.

The chain couples TRBV14 to TRBJ2-7, with D maybe TRBD2 (6 bases). The CDR3 extends over 15 amino acids. V was shortened by 4 bases and J by 4 bases, with 17 bases between the two germline ends. Per germline, CDR1 SGHDN and CDR2 FVKESK. The CDR3 sequence: CASSPIGGEIYEQYF. In DNA, the CDR3 is TGTGCCAGCAGCCCCATAGGAGGGGAGATATACGAGCAGTACTTC. Full variable domain (rest looked up from reference TRBV14 and TRBJ2-7): EAGVTQFPSHSVIEKGQTVTLRCDPISGHDNLYWYRRVMGKEIKFLLHFVKESKQDESGMPNNRFLAERTGGTYSTLKVQPAELEDSGVYFCASSPIGGEIYEQYFGPGTRLTVT.

The chain recombines TRBV9 with TRBJ2-5, with 8 bases lining up with TRBD2. The CDR3 is 13 amino acids. J lost 5 bases, V lost 3 bases, and 3 bases had no gene match. CDR1 is SGDLS, CDR2 YYNGEE, per germline. The CDR3 sequence: CASSGTSRETQYF. Written as DNA, the CDR3 is TGTGCCAGCAGCGGGACTAGCCGGGAGACCCAGTACTTC. Combining the CDR3 with reference TRBV9 and TRBJ2-5 gives the whole variable domain DSGVTQTPKHLITATGQRVTLRCSPRSGDLSVYWYQQSLDQGLQFLIQYYNGEERAKGNILERFSAQQFPDLHSELNLSSLELGDSALYFCASSGTSRETQYFGPGTRLLVL.

The chain recombines TRBV7-2 with TRBJ2-1, with no clear D. Germline CDR1 and CDR2: SGHTA and FQGNSA. V gave up 5 bases and J gave up 5 bases, with 19 bases separating them. The CDR3 has 16 residues. CDR3 protein: CASSITLLVGDNEQFF. The CDR3 DNA reads as TGTGCCAGCAGCATTACCCTATTAGTAGGAGACAATGAGCAGTTCTTC.

The chain carries TRBV3-1 (or the pseudogene TRBV3-2) and TRBJ1-4; no firm D call. The CDR3 runs to 16 residues. The V and J ends lost 4 bases and 4 bases respectively, with 16 bases between them. Germline V gene lookup returns CDR1 LGHDT and CDR2 YNNKEL (reference sequence). CDR3 nucleotide sequence: TGTGCCAGCAGCCCGATATCTTGGGCAGTTAATGAAAAACTGTTTTTT. This encodes CASSPISWAVNEKLFF.

V gene TRBV19 combines with J gene TRBJ2-7; possibly TRBD2 for D (5 bases). Germline CDR1 reads LNHDA; CDR2 reads SQIVND (reference sequence). The germline V and J ends were trimmed by 3 bases and 3 bases, with 15 bases remaining between them. The CDR3 consists of 15 residues. In nucleotides, the CDR3 is TGTGCCAGTAGTATGCAGGCGGGCGGGTACTACGAGCAGTACTTC. Protein: CASSMQAGGYYEQYF.